The 16 T cell receptor beta chains below come from one sample, sequenced in a study of breast tumors, draining lymph nodes, adjacent tissues. The lymph nodes were axillary draining lymph nodes from breast cancer patients. TCRdb recomputed calls from the multiplex PCR reads with MiXCR, one row per CDR3 protein. Here the sample spans approximately 130,000 distinct CDR3 sequences, 21% being singletons. Sequencing was performed on axillary lymph node tissue. Receptors were obtained from a female donor with breast cancer. Some clones in this sample may be carry-over from other donors' samples.

Notes on this clonotype: A read error is possible here, since a much larger clone lies one base away. The chain couples TRBV5-5 to TRBJ1-2, with TRBD1 matching over 8 bases. CDR3 length: 15 residues. V lost 0 bases and J lost 8; bases outside the gene matches: 9. Germline V gives CDR1 SGHKS, CDR2 YYEKEE (reference sequence). CDR3 coding DNA: TGTGCCAGCAGCTTGGGGGGACAGGATGTTTGGGGCTACACCTTC. Residues: CASSLGGQDVWGYTF.

Notes on this clonotype: This may arise from a read error, as a much more abundant clone is one base away. This chain connects TRBV19 to TRBJ2-2, with a weak D call TRBD1 (6 bases). V shed 5 bases and J shed 10 bases, with 17 bases lying between them. This CDR3 has 14 amino acids. Germline CDR1 reads LNHDA; CDR2 reads SQIVND (reference sequence). In DNA, the CDR3 is TGTGCCAGTAGTGCGAACAGGGCCCCCGTGGAGCTGTTTTTT. Its translation: CASSANRAPVELFF. Supplemented by reference TRBV19 and TRBJ2-2, the full variable domain reads DGGITQSPKYLFRKEGQNVTLSCEQNLNHDAMYWYRQDPGQGLRLIYYSQIVNDFQKGDIAEGYSVSREKKESFPLTVTSAQKNPTAFYLCASSANRAPVELFFGEGSRLTVL.

This clonotype has just a few counts. This sequence joins TRBV28 and TRBJ1-2; D is ambiguous. The germline V gene encodes CDR1 MDHEN and CDR2 SYDVKM. Trimming removed 5 bases at V and 4 bases at J, with 17 bases between. There are 15 residues in the CDR3. In DNA, the CDR3 is TGTGCCAGCAGTCGGGCAGCAAAGAGGGTCTATGGCTACACCTTC. Its protein product is CASSRAAKRVYGYTF.

This clonotype has at least ten counts. This rearrangement joins TRBV15 to TRBJ2-7, with 7 bases identical to TRBD1. V shed 0 bases and J 2 bases; nucleotides not matched to a gene: 10. The CDR3 extends over 17 amino acids. Germline CDR1 LNHNV, CDR2 YYDKDF (reference sequence). The CDR3 DNA reads TGTGCCACCAGCAGAGATACGGCCGACAGGGCAGCCTACGAGCAGTACTTC. This translates into CATSRDTADRAAYEQYF. The full variable domain, completed using reference TRBV15 and TRBJ2-7, is DAMVIQNPRYQVTQFGKPVTLSCSQTLNHNVMYWYQQKSSQAPKLLFHYYDKDFNNEADTPDNFQSRRPNTSFCFLDIRSPGLGDTAMYLCATSRDTADRAAYEQYFGPGTRLTVT.

This clonotype was counted many times. The rearrangement joins TRBV20-1 to TRBJ2-3; TRBD2 is a possible D gene (6 bases). This CDR3 comprises 17 residues. Germline CDR1 reads DFQATT; CDR2 reads SNEGSKA (reference sequence). The V end was cut by 2 bases, the J end by 2 bases, with 20 bases between. The chain's CDR3 is CSARSLAPNPATDTQYF. DNA of the CDR3: TGCAGTGCTAGAAGCCTAGCGCCTAACCCAGCCACAGATACGCAGTATTTT.

This clonotype was picked up many times. The rearrangement links TRBV11-2 to TRBJ2-3; unclear D gene. V was cut by 1 base and J by 4 bases, with 9 bases left in between. Germline assignment: CDR1 SGHAT and CDR2 FQNNGV. The CDR3 contains 14 residues. CDR3 bases: TGTGCCAGCAGCTTAGGGGCGTGGGCAGATACGCAGTATTTT. This encodes CASSLGAWADTQYF.

This clonotype appeared many times. The rearrangement joins TRBV6-1 to TRBJ1-2; 7 nucleotides line up with TRBD1. This CDR3 is built from 16 residues. Germline trimming cut 4 bases from V and 4 bases from J; bases unmatched to any gene: 12. Per the germline V gene, CDR1 is MNHNS and CDR2 is SASEGT. CDR3 coding DNA: TGTGCCAGCAGTGGGGGACAGACGAGTCCGGGCTATGGCTACACCTTC. Translated, it gives CASSGGQTSPGYGYTF.

This clonotype was counted at least ten times. The chain is built from TRBV3-1 and TRBJ2-1; D is possibly TRBD2 (6 bases). The CDR3 runs to 14 residues. CDR1 is LGHDT and CDR2 is YNNKEL in the germline V gene (reference sequence). V lost 0 bases, J lost 8 bases, and 11 bases lay in between. DNA for the CDR3: TGTGCCAGCAGCCAAGAGCGGGATACTTATGAGCAGTTCTTC. It is translated as CASSQERDTYEQFF.

With regard to this clonotype: Relative to the germline gene, one junction end is altered; a read error may explain this. The V and J genes are TRBV7-2 and TRBJ1-3; no clear D gene. This CDR3 region has 16 residues. The V gene's germline CDR1 is SGHTA and CDR2 FQGNSA. As DNA, the CDR3 is TGTGCCAGCAGCCAAGAAGAAGGCAGCTCTAGAAACACCATATATTTT. It specifies CASSQEEGSSRNTIYF.

This clonotype was counted at least ten times. The chain employs TRBV10-1 and TRBJ2-3, with D perhaps matching TRBD1 or TRBD2 (6 bases each). CDR1 is WNHNN, CDR2 SYGVQD, per germline (reference sequence). Trimming removed 6 bases from V and 3 bases from J, with 16 bases in between. The CDR3 extends over 15 amino acids. The CDR3 DNA sequence: TGCGCCAGCAGCGAACAACAGGGACTTACAGATACGCAGTATTTT. Protein sequence: CASSEQQGLTDTQYF.

The chain employs TRBV15 and TRBJ1-1; possibly TRBD1 for D (6 bases). CDR1 LNHNV and CDR2 YYDKDF come from the germline V gene (reference sequence). The CDR3 totals 13 residues. The V end was cut by 0 bases, the J end by 9 bases, with 11 bases between. The CDR3 DNA follows: TGTGCCACCAGCAGAGATAACACAGGGAAAGCTTTCTTT. This translates into CATSRDNTGKAFF.

Judged by abundance, this clonotype is medium-sized. The gene calls are TRBV6-2 or TRBV6-3 and TRBJ1-2, with 7 positions matching TRBD1. Germline values: CDR1 MNHEY, CDR2 SVGEGT. This CDR3 contains 15 residues. Unmatched junction bases numbered 10, after V lost 5 bases and J lost 4 bases. CDR3 nucleotides: TGTGCCAGCAGTGAAACAGGGGATTTCCCCTATGGCTACACCTTC. It translates to CASSETGDFPYGYTF.

This clonotype showed up many times. The chain carries TRBV28 and TRBJ2-1; weak D call: TRBD1 (5 bases). This CDR3 has 14 residues. The V end was cut by 2 bases, the J end by 4 bases, with 9 bases between. The germline V gene encodes CDR1 MDHEN and CDR2 SYDVKM. The CDR3 spells CASSLDGAYNEQFF. CDR3 sequence (DNA): TGTGCCAGCAGTTTAGATGGGGCATACAATGAGCAGTTCTTC.

This clonotype was detected many times. The chain combines TRBV5-1 with TRBJ2-1; D not certain. Trimming cost V 4 bases and J 5 bases, with 16 bases left between them. The CDR3 runs 15 residues. Germline V gene data show CDR1 as SGHRS and CDR2 as YFSETQ. DNA of the CDR3: TGCGCCAGCAGCCCCCTAGGGCTAGGAAACAATGAGCAGTTCTTC. It specifies CASSPLGLGNNEQFF.

This clonotype was observed at least ten times. The chain uses TRBV6-1 and TRBJ2-3; D uncertain. V lost 7 bases and J 4 bases, leaving 9 bases between the germline ends. Germline CDR1 MNHNS, CDR2 SASEGT. The CDR3 totals 12 residues. DNA for the CDR3: TGTGCCAGCACCTTAGAGGCAGATACGCAGTATTTT. It encodes CASTLEADTQYF.

This clonotype was found many times. The V call is TRBV13, the J call TRBJ2-7; D is possibly TRBD2 (5 bases). The V end was cut by 0 bases, the J end by 6 bases, with 15 bases between. Germline values: CDR1 PRHDT, CDR2 FYEKMQ (reference sequence). The CDR3 has 15 amino acids. As DNA, the CDR3 is TGTGCCAGCAGCTTAGGGGCGGAGGAACTTGGCGAGCAGTACTTC. This encodes CASSLGAEELGEQYF.